These T cell receptor beta chains were read from a single sample in a study of Ad26.COV2.S vaccination and SARS-CoV-2 variants. Sequenced by immunoSEQ multiplex PCR; TCRdb stores in-frame clones only, minus some. This sample yields about 410,000 clones, of which around 91% are seen a single time; 1.9% belongs to the top ten. The input for sequencing was peripheral blood, taken in a trial of Ad26.COV2.S vaccine versus placebo. Receptor source: a person aged 18-60 years who received the Ad26.COV2.S COVID-19 vaccine or a placebo. CDR3s include the opening cysteine and the closing phenylalanine or tryptophan. A D gene is named only where the DNA matches it firmly. The size of a clone is reported for some rows only, either as once, few or many, or as a class for expanded clones.

d_call,clone_size,v_call,j_call,cdr3_aa,cdr3_nt
TRBD2,.,TRBV6-2/TRBV6-3,TRBJ2-1,CASSRLAGRYNEQFF,TGTGCCAGCAGTAGACTAGCGGGACGCTACAATGAGCAGTTCTTC
.,.,TRBV5-1,TRBJ1-4,CASSLGGGTTNEKLFF,TGCGCCAGCAGCCTCGGTGGCGGGACGACTAATGAAAAACTGTTTTTT
TRBD1,few,TRBV6-5,TRBJ2-1,CASSYSGQGMNEQFF,TGTGCCAGCAGTTATTCGGGACAGGGGATGAATGAGCAGTTCTTC
.,.,TRBV7-3,TRBJ2-1,CASSLGPPSYNEQFF,TGTGCCAGCAGCTTAGGACCCCCCTCCTACAATGAGCAGTTCTTC
.,.,TRBV15,TRBJ2-1,CATSRSGVSYNEQFF,TGTGCCACCAGCAGATCGGGAGTATCCTACAATGAGCAGTTCTTC
.,.,TRBV24-1,TRBJ2-3,CATSEPTTEAQYF,TGTGCCACCAGTGAGCCGACTACCGAAGCGCAGTATTTT
.,.,TRBV11-2,TRBJ1-5,CASSLDFTLNQPQHF,TGTGCCAGCAGCTTAGATTTCACCCTCAATCAGCCCCAGCATTTT
.,.,TRBV18,TRBJ2-7,CASSPPGSVPYEQYF,TGTGCCAGCTCACCACCCGGGAGCGTACCCTACGAGCAGTACTTC
.,.,TRBV6-6,TRBJ1-5,CASSQGIYQPQHF,TGTGCCAGCAGTCAGGGAATATATCAGCCCCAGCATTTT
TRBD1,.,TRBV5-1,TRBJ1-6,CASRPTPGTGNSPLHF,TGCGCCAGCAGACCTACTCCCGGGACAGGAAATTCACCCCTCCACTTT
TRBD1,.,TRBV20-1,TRBJ2-5,CSASGQVLRETQYF,TGCAGTGCTAGTGGACAGGTATTGAGGGAGACCCAGTACTTC
.,.,TRBV27,TRBJ2-6,CASSLYNSGANVLTF,TGTGCCAGCAGTTTATACAACTCTGGGGCCAACGTCCTGACTTTC
TRBD2,many,TRBV6-4,TRBJ2-1,CASSDGTSGNEQFF,TGTGCCAGCAGTGACGGGACTAGCGGCAATGAGCAGTTCTTC
.,.,TRBV18,TRBJ2-3,CASSGQRTDTQYF,TGTGCCAGCTCAGGACAGAGAACAGATACGCAGTATTTT
.,.,TRBV30,TRBJ2-5,CAWTAASGHSETQYF,TGTGCCTGGACTGCCGCGTCGGGGCATTCAGAGACCCAGTACTTC
TRBD2,.,TRBV9,TRBJ2-1,CASSVSPLRLAPNEQFF,TGTGCCAGCAGCGTATCCCCCCTCCGACTAGCGCCTAATGAGCAGTTCTTC
TRBD2,.,TRBV11-2,TRBJ2-3,CASSLGTSGSWSTDTQYF,TGTGCCAGCAGCTTGGGGACTAGCGGGAGTTGGTCCACAGATACGCAGTATTTT
.,.,TRBV15,TRBJ1-6,CATSRDWREPLHF,TGTGCCACCAGCAGAGATTGGCGTGAACCCCTCCACTTT
.,.,TRBV3-1/TRBV3-2,TRBJ2-1,CASRDGGEQFF,TGTGCCAGCAGGGATGGGGGTGAGCAGTTCTTC
.,.,TRBV20-1,TRBJ2-7,CSARVIYEQYF,TGCAGTGCTAGAGTTATATACGAGCAGTACTTC
TRBD2,.,TRBV4-3,TRBJ2-1,CASSQGTSGVLQFF,TGCGCCAGCAGCCAAGGGACTAGCGGGGTTTTGCAGTTCTTC
.,.,TRBV30,TRBJ1-5,CAWDPDGDQPQHF,TGTGCCTGGGACCCGGACGGGGATCAGCCCCAGCATTTT
.,.,TRBV11-1,TRBJ1-1,CASSFAALREGTEAFF,TGTGCCAGCAGCTTTGCGGCCCTCAGGGAGGGCACTGAAGCTTTCTTT
TRBD2,.,TRBV5-1,TRBJ2-7,CASSRTSGLYEQYF,TGCGCCAGCAGCCGGACTAGCGGGCTTTACGAGCAGTACTTC
TRBD1,.,TRBV5-6,TRBJ1-1,CASSSGQGDWLATEAFF,TGTGCCAGCAGCTCCGGACAGGGCGATTGGCTGGCCACTGAAGCTTTCTTT
TRBD1,.,TRBV5-4,TRBJ2-5,CASSYDGTGRETQYF,TGTGCCAGCAGCTACGACGGGACAGGGAGAGAGACCCAGTACTTC
TRBD2,.,TRBV5-1,TRBJ2-1,CASSLGTSGNEQFF,TGCGCCAGCAGCTTGGGGACTAGCGGCAATGAGCAGTTCTTC
TRBD2,.,TRBV4-1,TRBJ2-7,CASSRGLAGDEQYF,TGCGCCAGCAGCCGAGGACTAGCGGGAGACGAGCAGTACTTC
.,.,TRBV2,TRBJ2-7,CASNRRDAYEQYF,TGTGCCAGCAACCGCCGGGACGCCTACGAGCAGTACTTC
.,.,TRBV9,TRBJ1-3,CASSVSPAPSGNTIYF,TGTGCCAGCAGCGTGTCCCCAGCACCCTCTGGAAACACCATATATTTT
.,.,TRBV29-1,TRBJ1-1,CSVEGASEAFF,TGCAGCGTTGAAGGAGCGTCGGAAGCTTTCTTT
.,few,TRBV5-1,TRBJ2-2,CASSSLPRTISGELFF,TGCGCCAGCAGCTCCCTTCCCCGGACCATCTCCGGGGAGCTGTTTTTT
TRBD1,.,TRBV27,TRBJ1-6,CASRQATGVGSPLHF,TGTGCCAGCAGACAAGCGACAGGGGTGGGATCACCCCTCCACTTT